The T cell receptor (beta chain) described here comes from a study of T-cell memory formation after mild COVID-19. Concerning this clonotype itself: Its target is not known.

TCRdb re-derived calls from the 5' RACE reads in MiXCR, one entry per CDR3 protein. Found here are about 210,000 distinct CDR3 sequences, 25% to 35% of them singletons; the top ten hold roughly 10%. Regarding the study as a whole: Prior to infection, memory already included some responding clones, suggesting cross-reactive memory joined. Contracting CD4+ clones lay largely in CM and EM, with CD8+ ones residing in EMRA.

The germline V gene has CDR1 SGDLS and CDR2 YYNGEE. With 4 bases clipped from V and 2 bases from J, the junction kept 9 bases outside the gene matches. This CDR3 is 16 amino acids long. The genes are TRBV9 and TRBJ2-7; 10 bases map to TRBD1. The sequenced sample consisted of PBMCs or a T cell subset sorted from them (not recorded which). This clonotype was sampled from an adult woman who had mild COVID-19 (a few samples of this study predate the infection). Cell type and time point are not known. DNA for the CDR3: TGTGCCAGCAGCATATCACCGGGACAGGGGACCTACGAGCAGTACTTC. This codes for CASSISPGQGTYEQYF.